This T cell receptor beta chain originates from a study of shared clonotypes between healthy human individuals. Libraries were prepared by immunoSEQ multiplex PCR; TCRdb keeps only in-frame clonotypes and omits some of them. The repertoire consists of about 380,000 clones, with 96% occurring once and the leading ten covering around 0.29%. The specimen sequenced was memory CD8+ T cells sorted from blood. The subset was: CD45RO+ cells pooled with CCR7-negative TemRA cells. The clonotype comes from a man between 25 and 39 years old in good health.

CDR3 nucleotide sequence: TGTGCCAGCAGCTTGATGACTAGCGGGAGTAGGGAGACCCAGTACTTC. Its translation: CASSLMTSGSRETQYF. J is TRBJ2-5 and V is TRBV5-6; 12 bases match TRBD2. Germline V gene data show CDR1 as SGHDT and CDR2 as YYEEEE. This CDR3 contains 16 residues. After removal of 1 base from V and 5 bases from J, the junction contained 6 bases not matched to a gene.